The following is a T cell receptor (beta chain) sequence with its context. What it binds is unknown. Primers used in a second PCR of about 6 to 11 cycles were a sample-barcoded 5' primer and a J-beta primer mix. TCRdb reanalysed the 5' RACE reads using MiXCR and keeps one entry per CDR3 protein. The table lists about 1,500,000 distinct CDR3 sequences, approximately 42% of them singletons. Peripheral blood was drawn, roughly 10 milliliters per donor. Per individual sample, total RNA of at least 5 micrograms was extracted. The sample belongs to a study of blood T cells in healthy people across ages. V shed 0 bases and J shed 6 bases, with 9 bases lying between them. Germline V gives CDR1 LNHNV, CDR2 YYDKDF (reference sequence). CDR3 length equals 14 residues. Study-wide results and caveats: Among T cells, TCR beta diversity per million cells dropped roughly linearly as age rose. Whereas aged donors had fewer naive CD4+ cells, long-lived donors had more of them and higher diversity.

Material: blood. This TCR derives from a young woman in good health. The chain carries TRBV15 and TRBJ2-1; D is ambiguous. CDR3 bases: TGTGCCACCAGCAGAGAAGACGGCCCCAATGAGCAGTTCTTC. Translating gives CATSREDGPNEQFF.